The clone carrying this T cell receptor (beta chain) was counted only a few times. Its specificity is unknown. The same CDR3 can be traced to other DNA sequences in this sample. The data originate from a study of beta chain features in type 1 diabetes. Every isolated RNA sample was fully reverse transcribed, so sequencing captured expressed TCRB transcripts. Assay used: immunoSEQ multiplex PCR; TCRdb lists only in-frame clones, some missing. Of some 660,000 clones in the sample, 11% to 15% were seen once. This CDR3 has 14 amino acids. Between the trimmed V and J ends, which lost 1 base and 2 bases, there was a span of 8 bases. From germline, CDR1 is SGHTA and CDR2 FQGNSA. Regarding the study as a whole: Insertion counts at VDJ junctions were lower in type 1 diabetes patients, who also showed more deletions there. Shorter TCRB CDR3s, moderately but significantly so, marked every one of the four CD4+ subsets in Type 1 diabetes patients.

The rearrangement uses TRBV7-2 and TRBJ1-1; no clear D gene. The receptor comes from a man aged 18 to 30 with type 1 diabetes. The sample was naive CD4+ T cells from blood. The CDR3 is CASSLGAGNTEAFF. In DNA form, the CDR3 reads TGTGCCAGCAGCTTAGGGGCGGGCAACACTGAAGCTTTCTTT.